The 14 T cell receptor beta chains listed next were all sequenced from one sample in a study of cytotoxic CD8 clonotypes in ibrutinib-treated CLL. Only in-frame clones appear in the TCRdb table, and some are missing; sequencing was by immunoSEQ multiplex PCR. The sample gives 250,000 to 350,000 clones, around 77% of which show up once; about 5.3% is in the top ten. Specimen: PBMCs, collected at disease progression, from a patient treated with ibrutinib. These receptors all come from a human donor with chronic lymphocytic leukemia.

The chain links TRBV5-1 to TRBJ2-2; no definite D call. The V gene's germline CDR1 is SGHRS and CDR2 YFSETQ. This CDR3 comprises 13 residues. Trimming left V 4 bases short and J 8 bases short, with 12 bases between. CDR3 nucleotides: TGCGCCAGCAGCCTCGAAGGACCAGGGGAGCTGTTTTTT. Its protein is CASSLEGPGELFF.

The chain joins TRBV27 to TRBJ2-7; D perhaps matches TRBD2 (5 bases). CDR1 is MNHEY, CDR2 SMNVEV, per germline (reference sequence). V lost 1 base and J lost 3, with 10 bases in between. The CDR3 runs to 14 residues. DNA of the CDR3: TGTGCCAGCAGTTTATTTTCCGGAGGCTACGAGCAGTACTTC. Encoded protein: CASSLFSGGYEQYF.

The CDR3 protein is CASSPRPYGNTIYF. As DNA, the CDR3 is TGTGCCAGCAGCCCACGCCCGTATGGAAACACCATATATTTT. The chain couples TRBV9 to TRBJ1-3; D call uncertain. There are 14 residues in the CDR3. The V and J ends lost 4 bases and 3 bases respectively, with 11 bases between them. Looked up from germline, CDR1 is SGDLS and CDR2 is YYNGEE.

This clone was found a few times. J is TRBJ2-7 and V is TRBV9; TRBD1 agrees at 7 bases. The CDR3 spans 14 residues. Germline values: CDR1 SGDLS, CDR2 YYNGEE. V lost 4 bases and J lost 0; bases outside the gene matches: 4. The CDR3 nucleotides are TGTGCCAGCAGCCCCCGGGACAGCTCCTACGAGCAGTACTTC. This sequence encodes CASSPRDSSYEQYF. The full variable domain, in which reference TRBV9 and TRBJ2-7 provide the parts outside the CDR3, is DSGVTQTPKHLITATGQRVTLRCSPRSGDLSVYWYQQSLDQGLQFLIQYYNGEERAKGNILERFSAQQFPDLHSELNLSSLELGDSALYFCASSPRDSSYEQYFGPGTRLTVT.

This chain uses TRBV19 with TRBJ1-1; D uncertain. This CDR3 has 13 residues. Germline V gives CDR1 LNHDA, CDR2 SQIVND (reference sequence). V was shortened by 2 bases and J by 2 bases, with 6 bases between the two germline ends. The CDR3, as DNA: TGTGCCAGTAGTATAATCCCTAACACTGAAGCTTTCTTT. Translated, it gives CASSIIPNTEAFF.

The gene calls are TRBV12-2 and TRBJ2-1. TRBV12-2 is marked as a pseudogene. The CDR3 has 17 residues. The CDR3 protein is CASRSLSPGPSYNEQFF. CDR3 nucleotide sequence: TGTGCAAGTCGCTCCTTATCCCCGGGACCGTCCTACAATGAGCAGTTCTTC.

The sample holds one count of this clone. This chain joins TRBV5-1 and TRBJ1-4; a weak D match, TRBD1 (6 bases). Germline CDR1 and CDR2: SGHRS and YFSETQ. This CDR3 has 17 residues. V was cut by 4 bases and J by 1 base, with 17 bases left in between. The CDR3: CASSVQGLGLTNEKLFF. The CDR3 region has the DNA TGCGCCAGCAGCGTACAGGGTCTGGGATTAACTAATGAAAAACTGTTTTTT. Full variable domain (outside the CDR3, taken from reference TRBV5-1 and TRBJ1-4): KAGVTQTPRYLIKTRGQQVTLSCSPISGHRSVSWYQQTPGQGLQFLFEYFSETQRNKGNFPGRFSGRQFSNSRSEMNVSTLELGDSALYLCASSVQGLGLTNEKLFFGSGTQLSVL.

The V and J genes are TRBV25-1 and TRBJ2-3; 13 bases are a match to TRBD2. With 1 base clipped from V and 2 bases from J, the junction kept 3 bases outside the gene matches. The CDR3 sequence is 17 residues long. Per germline, CDR1 MGHDK and CDR2 SYGVNS. The DNA for the CDR3 is TGTGCCAGCAGTGAATTGGGACTAGCGGGGATCACAGATACGCAGTATTTT. Its translation: CASSELGLAGITDTQYF.

This clone occurred a few times. As DNA, the CDR3 is TGCGCCAGCAGCCAAGCGACAGGGGGCGGGGAAAACACCTTC. Its translation is CASSQATGGGENTF. The rearrangement uses TRBV4-1 and TRBJ1-2, with 10 positions matching TRBD1. Germline trimming cut 1 base from V and 12 bases from J; bases unmatched to any gene: 8. The CDR3 spans 14 residues. CDR1 is MGHRA, CDR2 YSYEKL, per germline.

The chain uses TRBV15 and TRBJ1-1; tentative D call: TRBD1 (5 bases). The ends were cut back, 1 base at V and 3 bases at J, with 9 bases in the middle. This CDR3 comprises 14 residues. CDR1 is LNHNV and CDR2 is YYDKDF in the germline V gene (reference sequence). This CDR3 reads CATSRARTYTEAFF. The DNA of the CDR3 is TGTGCCACCAGCAGAGCACGGACATACACTGAAGCTTTCTTT.

The J gene is TRBJ2-7, the V gene TRBV13; 10 bases agree with TRBD1. CDR1 and CDR2 from the germline V gene are PRHDT and FYEKMQ (reference sequence). The CDR3 consists of 15 residues. V gave up 5 bases and J gave up 4 bases; unmatched junction bases: 8. The CDR3, as DNA: TGTGCCAGCAGCCCTCAGGGACAGGGGATTTACGAGCAGTACTTC. Protein sequence: CASSPQGQGIYEQYF.

Written as DNA, the CDR3 is TGCGCCAGCAGCCTAGGGACACCCCGGGGCGAGCAGTACTTC. Protein: CASSLGTPRGEQYF. The chain joins TRBV4-1 to TRBJ2-7, with a weak D call TRBD1 (6 bases). Trimming removed 4 bases from V and 6 bases from J, with 16 bases in between. This CDR3 has 14 amino acids. Germline V gene lookup returns CDR1 MGHRA and CDR2 YSYEKL.

A single count supports this clone. The rearrangement joins TRBV9 to TRBJ2-7, with 8 bases that match TRBD1. V lost 4 bases and J lost 7; bases outside the gene matches: 7. There are 13 residues in the CDR3. Germline V gene lookup returns CDR1 SGDLS and CDR2 YYNGEE. CDR3 residues: CASSQDRVWEQYF. CDR3 sequence (DNA): TGTGCCAGCAGCCAGGACAGGGTCTGGGAGCAGTACTTC. The whole variable domain, filled in from reference TRBV9 and TRBJ2-7, reads DSGVTQTPKHLITATGQRVTLRCSPRSGDLSVYWYQQSLDQGLQFLIQYYNGEERAKGNILERFSAQQFPDLHSELNLSSLELGDSALYFCASSQDRVWEQYFGPGTRLTVT.

This chain joins TRBV13 and TRBJ2-7; 7 nucleotides line up with TRBD2. CDR3 length equals 15 residues. CDR1 PRHDT and CDR2 FYEKMQ come from the germline V gene (reference sequence). V shed 6 bases, J shed 0 bases, and the junction held 8 bases outside the gene matches. As DNA, the CDR3 is TGTGCCAGCAGTCTAGGACTAGGGAACTCCTACGAGCAGTACTTC. This sequence encodes CASSLGLGNSYEQYF.